These 19 T cell receptor beta chains came from one sample sequenced in a study of regulatory T cells in long-lasting Graves disease. Stated time point: newly diagnosed GD, antithyroid drugs for less than 3 months. PBMC RNA was the source of the TCR library. With iRepertoire HTBI primers and Arm-PCR of CDR3 regions, TCR beta libraries were built. TCRdb reprocessed the multiplex PCR reads with MiXCR, giving one entry per CDR3 protein. Among hundreds of thousands of distinct CDR3 sequences listed, approximately 15% were seen once. The data also belong to a second study, concerning T cells in Graves' hyperthyroidism and ophthalmopathy.

The specimen was peripheral blood mononuclear cells (PBMCs), collected at new diagnosis, from a patient treated with antithyroid drugs. The receptors were gathered from a man aged 25 to 45 with Graves disease.

In this sample, this clonotype turned up many times. The V and J genes are TRBV12-3 or TRBV12-4 and TRBJ2-1; tentatively, D is TRBD1 or TRBD2 (5 bases each). Trimming removed 1 base from V and 9 bases from J, with 13 bases in between. This CDR3 spans 14 amino acids. The CDR3 reads CASSLGGPHVEQFF. CDR3 nucleotide sequence: TGTGCCAGCAGTTTAGGGGGACCACACGTTGAGCAGTTCTTC.

This clonotype was seen repeatedly, ten times or more. The chain carries TRBV6-2 or TRBV6-3 and TRBJ2-6; D is unclear. With 2 bases removed from V and 2 bases from J, the gap between germline ends came to 7 bases. The germline CDR1 and CDR2 sequences are MNHEY and SVGEGT. The CDR3 sequence is 15 residues long. The CDR3 DNA is TGTGCCAGCAGTTACGGGGTAACTGGGGCCAACGTCCTGACTTTC. This sequence encodes CASSYGVTGANVLTF.

This clonotype was counted between two and nine times. This chain connects TRBV15 to TRBJ2-3; no clear D gene. CDR1 is LNHNV, CDR2 YYDKDF, per germline (reference sequence). Trimming left V 6 bases short and J 0 bases short, with 7 bases between. The CDR3 runs to 13 residues. As DNA, the CDR3 is TGTGCCACCAGTCTGGGGAGCACAGATACGCAGTATTTT. Its protein is CATSLGSTDTQYF.

In this sample, this clonotype turned up once. Since a much larger clone is just one base distant, this may be a read error. The V call is TRBV6-9, the J call TRBJ2-7; no clear D gene. Germline V lookup: CDR1 MNHGY, CDR2 SVAAGI. The CDR3 has 12 residues. Between the trimmed V and J ends, which lost 3 bases and 6 bases, there was a span of 9 bases. The CDR3 DNA is TGTGCCAGCAGTTACCCCTCTGGCGAGCAGTACTTC. It specifies CASSYPSGEQYF.

The CDR3 sequence is CASSPKQGVSPEAFF. CDR3 nucleotides: TGTGCCAGCTCACCTAAACAGGGAGTCTCCCCTGAAGCTTTCTTT. The rearrangement joins TRBV18 to TRBJ1-1, with D perhaps matching TRBD1 (6 bases). CDR3 size: 15 residues. The V end lost 3 bases, the J end lost 6 bases, and 17 bases lay between the germline ends. The V gene's germline CDR1 is KGHSH and CDR2 LQKENI.

This clonotype was picked up many times. The genes are TRBV7-9 and TRBJ1-5, with D uncertain. Germline lookup yields CDR1 SEHNR and CDR2 FQNEAQ (reference sequence). The CDR3 consists of 15 residues. Trimming removed 5 bases at V and 4 bases at J, with 15 bases between. The CDR3: CASSPLTMGNQPQHF. The CDR3 DNA follows: TGTGCCAGCAGCCCTTTGACAATGGGTAATCAGCCCCAGCATTTT.

In its sample, this clonotype was seen many times. The chain recombines TRBV20-1 with TRBJ2-3; 8 bases fit TRBD2. The CDR3 sequence is 11 residues long. V lost 6 bases to trimming and J lost 4 bases; unmatched junction nucleotides: 0. Germline CDR1 is DFQATT and CDR2 is SNEGSKA (reference sequence). The CDR3 reads CSAGRADTQYF. Written as DNA, the CDR3 is TGCAGTGCCGGGAGGGCAGATACGCAGTATTTT.

At least ten counts were recorded for this clonotype. The J gene is TRBJ1-4, the V gene TRBV6-1; D ambiguous. Germline assignment: CDR1 MNHNS and CDR2 SASEGT. V was cut by 7 bases and J by 4 bases, with 4 bases left in between. The CDR3 extends over 11 amino acids. The CDR3 spells CASIGNEKLFF. The CDR3 DNA sequence: TGTGCCAGCATCGGTAATGAAAAACTGTTTTTT.

This clonotype was counted at least ten times. The chain combines TRBV5-1 with TRBJ2-1; TRBD1 or TRBD2 may be the D gene (5 bases each). CDR3 length: 14 amino acids. CDR1 and CDR2 (germline): SGHRS, YFSETQ. Trimming shortened V by 7 bases and J by 5 bases, and 16 bases separated the two germline ends. The CDR3 region is CASALGDLNNEQFF. The DNA of the CDR3 is TGCGCCAGCGCATTGGGGGACCTAAACAATGAGCAGTTCTTC. Together with reference TRBV5-1 and TRBJ2-1, the CDR3 gives the full variable domain: KAGVTQTPRYLIKTRGQQVTLSCSPISGHRSVSWYQQTPGQGLQFLFEYFSETQRNKGNFPGRFSGRQFSNSRSEMNVSTLELGDSALYLCASALGDLNNEQFFGPGTRLTVL.

There are a few counts of this clonotype. This chain links TRBV27 with TRBJ2-7; TRBD1 matches at 7 bases. In germline, CDR1 is MNHEY, CDR2 SMNVEV (reference sequence). The CDR3 covers 15 residues. Losses at the gene ends were 6 bases for V and 6 bases for J; bases not matched to a gene: 14. CDR3 DNA sequence: TGTGCCAGCAGCCCCCGTGAGATAGGGGGCGCCGAGCAGTACTTC. It codes for CASSPREIGGAEQYF.

This clonotype came up many times. The chain recombines TRBV12-3 or TRBV12-4 with TRBJ2-7; the D is unclear. The V end lost 5 bases, the J end lost 6 bases, and 11 bases lay between the germline ends. The CDR3 has 12 residues. The CDR3 coding sequence is TGTGCCAGCAGTAACCTGCGGCTCGAGCAGTACTTC. Its protein is CASSNLRLEQYF.

The chain joins TRBV9 to TRBJ2-1; the D gene is possibly TRBD1 (6 bases). With 0 bases removed from V and 8 bases from J, the gap between germline ends came to 9 bases. The CDR3 sequence is 13 residues long. The germline V gene encodes CDR1 SGDLS and CDR2 YYNGEE. CDR3 nucleotides: TGTGCCAGCAGCGTAGCTGGGGGCTATGAGCAGTTCTTC. Amino acid sequence: CASSVAGGYEQFF.

The chain links TRBV6-4 to TRBJ2-3; 9 bases match TRBD2. The CDR3 spans 16 residues. Germline CDR1 reads MRHNA; CDR2 reads SNTAGT. V dropped 4 bases and J dropped 0; count of bases not matched to a gene: 5. CDR3 protein: CASSALAGSSTDTQYF. The CDR3 bases are TGTGCCAGCAGTGCTCTAGCGGGGTCTAGCACAGATACGCAGTATTTT.

This clonotype was counted ten times or more. The CDR3 here is CASSSRDSATEAFF. The CDR3 DNA sequence: TGCGCCAGCAGCTCCCGGGACTCAGCGACTGAAGCTTTCTTT. The chain combines TRBV5-1 with TRBJ1-1; perhaps TRBD1 as D (5 bases). The CDR3 loop spans 14 amino acids. The V end lost 3 bases, the J end lost 5 bases, and 14 bases lay between the germline ends. In germline, CDR1 is SGHRS, CDR2 YFSETQ. Full variable domain (outside the CDR3, taken from reference TRBV5-1 and TRBJ1-1): KAGVTQTPRYLIKTRGQQVTLSCSPISGHRSVSWYQQTPGQGLQFLFEYFSETQRNKGNFPGRFSGRQFSNSRSEMNVSTLELGDSALYLCASSSRDSATEAFFGQGTRLTVV.

This clonotype was picked up many times. The V call is TRBV20-1, the J call TRBJ2-5; TRBD1 matches at 8 bases. V shed 3 bases and J 1 base; nucleotides not matched to a gene: 1. The CDR3 consists of 13 residues. Germline V gene sequence: CDR1 DFQATT, CDR2 SNEGSKA (reference sequence). This chain's CDR3 is CSASGQGQETQYF. The DNA for the CDR3 is TGCAGTGCTAGTGGACAGGGCCAAGAGACCCAGTACTTC.

This clonotype was seen repeatedly, ten times or more. V usage is TRBV7-3 and J usage is TRBJ2-7, with 11 bases identical to TRBD2. Germline-derived CDR1 and CDR2 are SGHTA and FQGTGA. The junction had 10 bases not matched to a gene; V was cut back by 5 bases and J by 7 bases. This CDR3 is 15 amino acids long. CDR3 in amino acids: CASSLDGTSGGEQYF. CDR3 nucleotide sequence: TGTGCCAGCAGCCTTGATGGCACTAGCGGGGGAGAGCAGTACTTC.

This clonotype was recorded many times. The chain carries TRBV20-1 and TRBJ1-4; D unresolved. Germline V gives CDR1 DFQATT, CDR2 SNEGSKA (reference sequence). This CDR3 region has 12 residues. V was trimmed by 0 bases and J by 8 bases, leaving 7 bases between them. For the CDR3, the DNA is TGCAGTGCTAGAGAAAGGGCGGAAAAACTGTTTTTT. This gives the protein CSARERAEKLFF.

This clonotype was seen ten or more times. V and J are TRBV12-3 or TRBV12-4 and TRBJ2-2; 11 bases align to TRBD2. The CDR3 is made up of 15 amino acids. The V gene end was trimmed by 6 bases and the J gene end by 6 bases; junction bases not matched to a gene: 6. In DNA form, the CDR3 reads TGTGCCAGCAGGGGGACTAGCGGAGGGGCCGGGGAGCTGTTTTTT. Translating it yields CASRGTSGGAGELFF.

The chain joins TRBV20-1 to TRBJ2-7, with 10 bases aligning to TRBD2. The CDR3 consists of 14 residues. Germline CDR1 DFQATT, CDR2 SNEGSKA (reference sequence). Unmatched junction bases numbered 9, after V lost 5 bases and J lost 5 bases. CDR3 sequence reads: CSASITSGIHEQYF. CDR3 in DNA: TGCAGTGCTTCTATTACTAGCGGGATCCACGAGCAGTACTTC.